The next 9 T cell receptor beta chains were all read from a single sample in a study of PD-1 blockade in classical Hodgkin lymphoma. Time point denoted: newly diagnosed, previously untreated cHL patient sample. The protocol was immunoSEQ multiplex PCR, while the TCRdb copy is restricted to in-frame clones and leaves out a portion. The table has about 20,000 clones, roughly 90% seen once; the top ten hold roughly 7.2%. Sequencing was carried out using peripheral blood mononuclear cells (PBMCs). These receptors all come from a human donor with classical Hodgkin lymphoma.

The chain is built from TRBV7-8 and TRBJ2-1; 10 bases match TRBD1. V dropped 4 bases and J dropped 4; count of bases not matched to a gene: 4. Germline V gives CDR1 SGHVS, CDR2 FQNEAQ. The CDR3 is made up of 15 amino acids. Here the CDR3 DNA reads TGTGCCAGCAGCTCCGACAGGGGGCGATACAATGAGCAGTTCTTC. It translates to CASSSDRGRYNEQFF.

The V and J genes are TRBV11-1 and TRBJ1-6; no definite D call. The length of the CDR3 is 15 residues. Germline lookup yields CDR1 SGHAT and CDR2 FQDESV (reference sequence). Trimming pared 3 bases from V and 5 bases from J, leaving 11 bases between. In nucleotides, the CDR3 is TGTGCCAGCAGCTTGGACCCGTCCGATAATTCACCCCTCCACTTT. Translating gives CASSLDPSDNSPLHF.

The chain carries TRBV28 and TRBJ2-1; TRBD2 matches at 7 bases. Trimming took 6 bases from V and 6 from J; bases not matched to a gene: 5. Germline V gene sequence: CDR1 MDHEN, CDR2 SYDVKM. The CDR3 loop spans 13 amino acids. The CDR3 spells CASRLGLVNEQFF. The CDR3 nucleotides are TGTGCCAGCAGACTCGGACTAGTCAATGAGCAGTTCTTC. Based on the CDR3 plus reference TRBV28 and TRBJ2-1, the full variable domain is DVKVTQSSRYLVKRTGEKVFLECVQDMDHENMFWYRQDPGLGLRLIYFSYDVKMKEKGDIPEGYSVSREKKERFSLILESASTNQTSMYLCASRLGLVNEQFFGPGTRLTVL.

This clone was seen once. The CDR3 nucleotides are TGTGCCAGTAGTATGATGGTGCGAGGAAATGAGCAGTTCTTC. Its protein product is CASSMMVRGNEQFF. The chain joins TRBV19 to TRBJ2-1; D unresolved. The CDR3 runs 14 residues. CDR1 is LNHDA and CDR2 is SQIVND in the germline V gene (reference sequence). Trimming left V 3 bases short and J 7 bases short, with 13 bases between.

This clone was seen a handful of times. The rearrangement links TRBV6-5 to TRBJ2-7, with D perhaps matching TRBD2 (6 bases). Germline V lookup: CDR1 MNHEY, CDR2 SVGAGI. Trimming shortened V by 8 bases and J by 2 bases, and 13 bases separated the two germline ends. The CDR3 is made up of 13 amino acids. The CDR3 loop reads CASCAGPTYEQYF. The CDR3 bases are TGTGCCAGCTGTGCGGGGCCTACCTACGAGCAGTACTTC.

The gene calls are TRBV19 and TRBJ2-1, with TRBD2 identical over 11 bases. The germline V gene has CDR1 LNHDA and CDR2 SQIVND (reference sequence). The CDR3 spans 14 residues. V lost 6 bases, J lost 8 bases, and 6 bases stayed unmatched. The CDR3 nucleotides read TGTGCCAGTAGCCTAGCGGGAGGTCCCTATGAGCAGTTCTTC. Protein sequence: CASSLAGGPYEQFF.

The V gene is TRBV7-9, the J gene TRBJ1-1; D may be TRBD1 (5 bases). V shed 3 bases and J shed 4 bases, with 9 bases lying between them. The CDR3 length is 13 residues. Germline CDR1 and CDR2: SEHNR and FQNEAQ (reference sequence). CDR3 nucleotide sequence: TGTGCCAGCAGCTTTGGGACGCTCACTGAAGCTTTCTTT. Translated, it gives CASSFGTLTEAFF.

The chain links TRBV7-9 to TRBJ1-1, with TRBD1 matching 7 bases. Trimming took 7 bases from V and 1 from J; bases not matched to a gene: 9. From germline, CDR1 is SEHNR and CDR2 FQNEAQ (reference sequence). This CDR3 region has 15 residues. This CDR3 is CASNPTGRGNTEAFF. The DNA of the CDR3 is TGTGCCAGCAACCCGACAGGGAGGGGGAACACTGAAGCTTTCTTT.

The table lists this clone with a count of one. The V gene is TRBV21-1, the J gene TRBJ2-1; the D segment call TRBD1 is taken from the table without a DNA check. TRBV21-1 counts as a pseudogene. The CDR3 has 13 amino acids. In nucleotides, the CDR3 is TGTGCCAGCTGGGGGACACGGGCTAATGAGCAGTTCTTC. Protein sequence: CASWGTRANEQFF.